This T cell receptor beta chain was sequenced for a study of sequential checkpoint blockade in melanoma. The assay was immunoSEQ multiplex PCR, and TCRdb's table has in-frame clones only and misses some. The table shows 15,000 to 20,000 clones, with about 66% occurring only once. Treatment defined: randomized to nivolumab then ipilimumab (arm A) or the reverse (arm B). The sequence came from a human donor with melanoma. The sequenced sample was CD8+ T cells sorted from blood (inferred from file names), obtained from a patient given nivolumab and ipilimumab in sequence.

The CDR3 reads CASSMISFYEQYF. Here the CDR3 DNA reads TGTGCCAGTAGTATGATTAGTTTTTACGAGCAGTACTTC. The gene calls are TRBV19 and TRBJ2-7, with D unclear. This CDR3 is 13 amino acids long. The germline V gene encodes CDR1 LNHDA and CDR2 SQIVND (reference sequence). The V and J ends lost 3 bases and 4 bases respectively, with 10 bases between them.